Listed below are T cell receptor beta chains from one sample, sequenced in a study of blood T cells in healthy people across ages. TCRdb re-analysed the 5' RACE reads in MiXCR, keeping a single row per CDR3 protein. The data hold 1.4 million or so distinct CDR3 sequences, with 35% to 45% observed a single time. Sequencing was carried out using blood. The receptor source for this set is a young woman in good health. Each CDR3 is given with its conserved first and last residue. A D gene is named only where the DNA matches it firmly. The size of a clone is reported for some rows only, either as once, few or many, or as a class for expanded clones.

v_call: TRBV20-1
j_call: TRBJ1-1
d_call: TRBD1
clone_size: few
cdr3_nt: TGCAGTGCTCCTAGGACAGGGGTCCTAACTGAAGCTTTCTTT
cdr3_aa: CSAPRTGVLTEAFF

v_call: TRBV2
j_call: TRBJ2-7
d_call: .
clone_size: .
cdr3_nt: TGTGCCAGCAGTATAGGCGTGGGCCTGGAGCAGTACTTC
cdr3_aa: CASSIGVGLEQYF

v_call: TRBV27
j_call: TRBJ1-2
d_call: .
clone_size: once
cdr3_nt: TGTGCCAACAGTCCGACGGGGTTAAACTATGGCTACACCTTC
cdr3_aa: CANSPTGLNYGYTF

v_call: TRBV5-1
j_call: TRBJ2-2
d_call: TRBD2
clone_size: .
cdr3_nt: TGCGCCAGCAGTTTCGGGAGGGAGCGCGGGGAGCTGTTTTTT
cdr3_aa: CASSFGRERGELFF

v_call: TRBV20-1
j_call: TRBJ2-7
d_call: .
clone_size: .
cdr3_nt: TGCAGTGCCCTCGGGGAGTGGGACAATGAGCAGTACTTC
cdr3_aa: CSALGEWDNEQYF

v_call: TRBV7-9
j_call: TRBJ2-7
d_call: TRBD1
clone_size: few
cdr3_nt: TGTGCCAGCAGCGACCGGGACAGGCCCTACAATGAGCAGTACTTC
cdr3_aa: CASSDRDRPYNEQYF

v_call: TRBV6-5
j_call: TRBJ2-1
d_call: TRBD2
clone_size: .
cdr3_nt: TGTGCCAGCAGTTGGGGACTAGCGGGGAGTTCGAGCGACAATGAGCAGTTCTTC
cdr3_aa: CASSWGLAGSSSDNEQFF

v_call: TRBV5-1
j_call: TRBJ2-1
d_call: TRBD2
clone_size: .
cdr3_nt: TGCGCCAGCAGCCCCCCCCTTACTAGCGAGAACAATGAGCAGTTCTTC
cdr3_aa: CASSPPLTSENNEQFF

v_call: TRBV20-1
j_call: TRBJ2-5
d_call: TRBD2
clone_size: .
cdr3_nt: TGCAGTGCCCGGACTAGCGGGGTAGATCATGAGCAGTACTTC
cdr3_aa: CSARTSGVDHEQYF

v_call: TRBV19
j_call: TRBJ1-5
d_call: .
clone_size: .
cdr3_nt: TGTGCCAGTAGTACCCCAGGAGGGAATCAGCCCCAGCATTTT
cdr3_aa: CASSTPGGNQPQHF

v_call: TRBV11-1
j_call: TRBJ2-1
d_call: .
clone_size: .
cdr3_nt: TGTGCCAGCAGCGAACAGGGTCGGTTCTACAATGAGCAGTTCTTC
cdr3_aa: CASSEQGRFYNEQFF

v_call: TRBV20-1
j_call: TRBJ2-7
d_call: .
clone_size: few
cdr3_nt: TGCAGTGCTAGACAGTCACTACTCTACAATGAGCAGTACTTC
cdr3_aa: CSARQSLLYNEQYF

v_call: TRBV25-1
j_call: TRBJ1-1
d_call: TRBD1
clone_size: once
cdr3_nt: TGTGCCAGCAGTGACCAGGGGGGAAGCACTGAAGCTTTCTTT
cdr3_aa: CASSDQGGSTEAFF

v_call: TRBV29-1
j_call: TRBJ2-3
d_call: .
clone_size: few
cdr3_nt: TGCAGCGTTGGGGTGGATACGCAGTATTTT
cdr3_aa: CSVGVDTQYF

v_call: TRBV12-3/TRBV12-4
j_call: TRBJ2-3
d_call: TRBD2
clone_size: few
cdr3_nt: TGTGCCAGCAGTTTACAGGCTAGCGGGAGATCTACAGATACGCAGTATTTT
cdr3_aa: CASSLQASGRSTDTQYF

v_call: TRBV2
j_call: TRBJ1-1
d_call: .
clone_size: .
cdr3_nt: TGTGCTCTCAGGACGGATGGCACTGAAGCTTTCTTT
cdr3_aa: CALRTDGTEAFF

v_call: TRBV20-1
j_call: TRBJ2-1
d_call: TRBD2
clone_size: .
cdr3_nt: TGCAGTGCTAGAGACTTCTTTACTAGCGGGAGCCTCGATGAGCAGTTCTTC
cdr3_aa: CSARDFFTSGSLDEQFF

v_call: TRBV20-1
j_call: TRBJ1-6
d_call: TRBD1
clone_size: few
cdr3_nt: TGCAGTGCTAGAGGGGGACAGGGGAATTCACCCCTCCACTTT
cdr3_aa: CSARGGQGNSPLHF

v_call: TRBV5-1
j_call: TRBJ2-1
d_call: TRBD1
clone_size: once
cdr3_nt: TGCACCAGCAGCTACGGACAGGGCTCCTACAATGAGCAGTTCTTC
cdr3_aa: CTSSYGQGSYNEQFF

v_call: TRBV4-1
j_call: TRBJ1-3
d_call: .
clone_size: few
cdr3_nt: TGCGCCAGCAGAGGAAGTCAACGCTCTGGAAACACCATATATTTT
cdr3_aa: CASRGSQRSGNTIYF

v_call: TRBV7-8
j_call: TRBJ2-3
d_call: TRBD2
clone_size: .
cdr3_nt: TGTGCCAGCAGCTTAGCATTTGGACTAGCTGTGTTGGATACGCAGTATTTT
cdr3_aa: CASSLAFGLAVLDTQYF

v_call: TRBV30
j_call: TRBJ2-3
d_call: .
clone_size: few
cdr3_nt: TGTGCCTGGAGTTTTGCGGAGGATACGCAGTATTTT
cdr3_aa: CAWSFAEDTQYF

v_call: TRBV7-2
j_call: TRBJ2-5
d_call: .
clone_size: .
cdr3_nt: TGTGCCAGCAGCTTAGCGGGGGCGGGAGCCCACCCAGAGACCCAGTACTTC
cdr3_aa: CASSLAGAGAHPETQYF

v_call: TRBV20-1
j_call: TRBJ1-2
d_call: TRBD1
clone_size: once
cdr3_nt: TGCAGTGCTAGTCCCGGACAGGGGACGGCTGGCTACACCTTC
cdr3_aa: CSASPGQGTAGYTF

v_call: TRBV7-4
j_call: TRBJ2-5
d_call: .
clone_size: few
cdr3_nt: TGTGCCAGCAGCTTAATGTGGGAGGCCTTTCAAGAGACCCAGTACTTC
cdr3_aa: CASSLMWEAFQETQYF

v_call: TRBV7-2
j_call: TRBJ2-7
d_call: TRBD1
clone_size: once
cdr3_nt: TGTGCCAGCAGTTTAGACAGGGGGCGCTTCGAGCAGTACTTC
cdr3_aa: CASSLDRGRFEQYF

v_call: TRBV6-4
j_call: TRBJ2-5
d_call: TRBD2
clone_size: .
cdr3_nt: TGTGCCAGCAGTTTTGGACTAGCGGGAGATGAGCAGTACTTC
cdr3_aa: CASSFGLAGDEQYF

v_call: TRBV7-3
j_call: TRBJ2-1
d_call: TRBD2
clone_size: few
cdr3_nt: TGTGCCAGCAGTAATATAGGCGGGAGACGGAGTGAGCAGTTCTTC
cdr3_aa: CASSNIGGRRSEQFF

v_call: TRBV20-1
j_call: TRBJ2-3
d_call: TRBD1
clone_size: .
cdr3_nt: TGCAGTGCTAGTGGCCCCCGGGACAGGGGGAGAGGAGATACGCAGTATTTT
cdr3_aa: CSASGPRDRGRGDTQYF

v_call: TRBV11-2
j_call: TRBJ2-7
d_call: .
clone_size: .
cdr3_nt: TGTGCCAGCACGGAGGGGAATGAGCAGTACTTC
cdr3_aa: CASTEGNEQYF

v_call: TRBV5-4
j_call: TRBJ2-3
d_call: TRBD2
clone_size: .
cdr3_nt: TGTGCCAGCAAACTAAGCGGGGGAGATACGCAGTATTTT
cdr3_aa: CASKLSGGDTQYF

v_call: TRBV4-3
j_call: TRBJ2-7
d_call: .
clone_size: few
cdr3_nt: TGCGCCAGCAGCCTCGCCATAGGGGGTACCTACGAGCAGTACTTC
cdr3_aa: CASSLAIGGTYEQYF

v_call: TRBV20-1
j_call: TRBJ2-7
d_call: .
clone_size: .
cdr3_nt: TGCAGTGCTAGAACGGGACTTGACTACGAGCAGTACTTC
cdr3_aa: CSARTGLDYEQYF

v_call: TRBV10-3
j_call: TRBJ1-1
d_call: .
clone_size: few
cdr3_nt: TGTGCCATCAGTGAGTCGAACCCAGTGAACACTGAAGCTTTCTTT
cdr3_aa: CAISESNPVNTEAFF

v_call: TRBV18
j_call: TRBJ2-7
d_call: .
clone_size: once
cdr3_nt: TGTGCCAGCTCACAATATCGCAACAATGAGCAGTACTTC
cdr3_aa: CASSQYRNNEQYF

v_call: TRBV7-2
j_call: TRBJ1-5
d_call: .
clone_size: .
cdr3_nt: TGTGCCAGCAGCTTAGTGGGGGGCGGGCATCAGCCCCAGCATTTT
cdr3_aa: CASSLVGGGHQPQHF

v_call: TRBV4-1
j_call: TRBJ1-1
d_call: .
clone_size: .
cdr3_nt: TGCGCCAGCAGCCAGGTATCCGGGCCACCCGGTGAAGCTTTCTTT
cdr3_aa: CASSQVSGPPGEAFF

v_call: TRBV7-2
j_call: TRBJ2-1
d_call: .
clone_size: .
cdr3_nt: TGTGCCAGCAACCTTCGGGGGGCTAGCGTGAGCACATGGGGCAATGAGCAGTTCTTC
cdr3_aa: CASNLRGASVSTWGNEQFF

v_call: TRBV4-3
j_call: TRBJ2-3
d_call: .
clone_size: .
cdr3_nt: TGCGCCAGCAGCCAAGCAGCCACAGATACGCAGTATTTT
cdr3_aa: CASSQAATDTQYF

v_call: TRBV10-3
j_call: TRBJ2-2
d_call: TRBD2
clone_size: few
cdr3_nt: TGTGCCGTCTTAGCGGGCCTGAACACCGGGGAGCTGTTTTTT
cdr3_aa: CAVLAGLNTGELFF

v_call: TRBV6-6
j_call: TRBJ1-5
d_call: TRBD1
clone_size: few
cdr3_nt: TGTGCCAGCAGTTACTTACAGGGGAGCGGCCAGCCCCAGCATTTT
cdr3_aa: CASSYLQGSGQPQHF

v_call: TRBV6-5
j_call: TRBJ2-7
d_call: .
clone_size: .
cdr3_nt: TGTGCCAGCAGTTACGAGGCAGCTCCTAGCGAGCAGTACTTC
cdr3_aa: CASSYEAAPSEQYF

v_call: TRBV29-1
j_call: TRBJ2-1
d_call: TRBD2
clone_size: few
cdr3_nt: TGCAGCGTTGAAGATACTAGCGGGAGGGCCTATGAGCAGTTCTTC
cdr3_aa: CSVEDTSGRAYEQFF

v_call: TRBV20-1
j_call: TRBJ2-1
d_call: .
clone_size: .
cdr3_nt: TGCAGTACTAGATACAGGAGCTCCTACAATGAGCAGTTCTTC
cdr3_aa: CSTRYRSSYNEQFF

v_call: TRBV2
j_call: TRBJ1-2
d_call: .
clone_size: .
cdr3_nt: TGTGCCACAGGAGGGGAGGGCTATGGCTACACCTTC
cdr3_aa: CATGGEGYGYTF

v_call: TRBV9
j_call: TRBJ2-7
d_call: .
clone_size: once
cdr3_nt: TGTGCCAGCAGCGTACGCGGTAGCTCCTACAATGAGCAGTACTTC
cdr3_aa: CASSVRGSSYNEQYF

v_call: TRBV7-2
j_call: TRBJ2-2
d_call: TRBD2
clone_size: .
cdr3_nt: TGTGCCAGCAGCCTCGGGACTAGCGTTCTGTGGGGGGAGCTGTTTTTT
cdr3_aa: CASSLGTSVLWGELFF